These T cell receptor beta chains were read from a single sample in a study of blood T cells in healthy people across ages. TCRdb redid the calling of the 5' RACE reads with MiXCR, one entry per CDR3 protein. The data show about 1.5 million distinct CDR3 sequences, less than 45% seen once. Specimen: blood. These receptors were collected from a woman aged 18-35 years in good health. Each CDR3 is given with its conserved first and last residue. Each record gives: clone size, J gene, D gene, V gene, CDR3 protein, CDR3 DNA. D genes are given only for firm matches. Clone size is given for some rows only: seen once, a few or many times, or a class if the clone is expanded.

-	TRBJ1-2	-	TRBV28	CASRAPGVRHGYTF	TGTGCCAGCAGAGCCCCCGGGGTGAGGCATGGCTACACCTTC
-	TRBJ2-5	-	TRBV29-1	CSVGPRVNNEQYF	TGCAGCGTTGGACCACGCGTTAACAATGAGCAGTACTTC
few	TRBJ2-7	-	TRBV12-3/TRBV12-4	CASSLMGVDTYEQYF	TGTGCCAGCAGCCTAATGGGGGTCGACACTTACGAGCAGTACTTC
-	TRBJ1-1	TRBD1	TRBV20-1	CSAGPRTGRMAEAFF	TGCAGTGCTGGACCCCGGACAGGGAGGATGGCTGAAGCTTTCTTT
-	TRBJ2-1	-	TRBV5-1	CASSREPHEQFF	TGCGCCAGCAGCCGGGAGCCCCATGAGCAGTTCTTC
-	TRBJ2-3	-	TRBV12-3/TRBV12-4	CASSGSGNRGTDMQYF	TGTGCCAGCAGTGGGTCTGGTAACCGGGGCACAGATATGCAGTATTTT
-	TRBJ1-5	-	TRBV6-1	CASSDWRGNQPQHF	TGTGCCAGCAGTGACTGGAGGGGTAATCAGCCCCAGCATTTT
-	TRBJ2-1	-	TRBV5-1	CASSPGTVEQFF	TGCGCCAGCAGCCCAGGTACGGTTGAGCAGTTCTTC
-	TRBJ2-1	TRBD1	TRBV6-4	CASSKGTGTYNEQFF	TGTGCCAGCAGTAAAGGGACAGGCACGTACAATGAGCAGTTCTTC
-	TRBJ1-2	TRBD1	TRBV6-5	CASSSRTGQYGYTF	TGTGCCAGCAGTTCGAGGACAGGACAATATGGCTACACCTTC
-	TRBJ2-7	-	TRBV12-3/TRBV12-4	CASSPTNSHEQYF	TGTGCCAGCAGTCCTACTAATTCCCACGAGCAGTACTTC
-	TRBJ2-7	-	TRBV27	CASSLYAPGDTYEQYF	TGTGCCAGCAGTTTATATGCCCCGGGGGATACCTACGAGCAGTACTTC
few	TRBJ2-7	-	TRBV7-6	CASSPGTTVDNEQYF	TGTGCCAGCAGCCCCGGGACCACCGTCGACAATGAGCAGTACTTC
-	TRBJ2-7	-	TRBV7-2	CASSSFTLYEQYF	TGTGCCAGCAGCTCCTTCACACTTTACGAGCAGTACTTC
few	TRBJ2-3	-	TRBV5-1	CASSLPGEADTQYF	TGCGCCAGCAGCTTGCCAGGGGAGGCAGATACGCAGTATTTT
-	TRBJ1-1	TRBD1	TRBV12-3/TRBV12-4	CASSYSRGRGAFF	TGTGCCAGCAGTTATTCCAGGGGGCGAGGAGCTTTCTTT
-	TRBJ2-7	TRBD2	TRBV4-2	CASSQDLGAGFSYEQYF	TGTGCCAGCAGCCAAGATTTAGGAGCGGGGTTCTCCTACGAGCAGTACTTC
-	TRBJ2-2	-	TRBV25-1	CASSTHTGELFF	TGTGCCAGCAGTACCCACACCGGGGAGCTGTTTTTT
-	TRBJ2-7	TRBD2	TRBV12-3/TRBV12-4	CASSLLAGVYYNEQYF	TGTGCCAGCAGTTTACTAGCGGGAGTTTACTACAATGAGCAGTACTTC
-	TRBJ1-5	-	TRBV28	CASRSMGPRINQPQHF	TGTGCCAGCAGGAGTATGGGACCCAGAATTAATCAGCCCCAGCATTTT
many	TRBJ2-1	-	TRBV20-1	CSASGLGGNEQFF	TGCAGTGCTAGCGGACTAGGGGGTAATGAGCAGTTCTTC
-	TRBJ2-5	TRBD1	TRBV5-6	CASSFRQGAETQYF	TGTGCCAGCAGTTTCCGACAGGGCGCGGAGACCCAGTACTTC
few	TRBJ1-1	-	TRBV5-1	CASSEPGDTEAFF	TGCGCCAGCAGCGAACCGGGGGACACTGAAGCTTTCTTT
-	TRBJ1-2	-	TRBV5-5	CASSPRTREWNYGYTF	TGTGCCAGCAGCCCTAGAACGAGGGAATGGAACTATGGCTACACCTTC
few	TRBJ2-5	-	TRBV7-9	CASSVVGPETQYF	TGTGCCAGCAGCGTAGTCGGGCCAGAGACCCAGTACTTC
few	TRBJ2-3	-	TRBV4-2	CASSHIGVQSTDTQYF	TGTGCCAGCAGCCACATAGGGGTCCAATCGACAGATACGCAGTATTTT
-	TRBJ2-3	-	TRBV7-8	CASSVPGPNTDTQYF	TGTGCCAGCAGCGTCCCGGGGCCCAACACAGATACGCAGTATTTT
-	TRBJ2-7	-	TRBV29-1	CSVDGQSSYEQYF	TGCAGCGTTGACGGCCAAAGCTCCTACGAGCAGTACTTC
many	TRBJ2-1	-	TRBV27	CASSPREAGNYNEQFF	TGTGCCAGCAGTCCTCGAGAAGCGGGCAACTACAATGAGCAGTTCTTC
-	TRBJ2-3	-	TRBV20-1	CSAREKVAAQYF	TGCAGTGCTAGAGAAAAAGTAGCGGCGCAGTATTTT
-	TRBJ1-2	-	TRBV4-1	CASSQDIWSYYGYTF	TGCGCCAGCAGCCAAGACATCTGGAGTTACTATGGCTACACCTTC
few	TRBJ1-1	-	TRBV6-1	CASRDPTGRTEAFF	TGTGCCAGCAGAGACCCGACAGGAAGGACTGAAGCTTTCTTT
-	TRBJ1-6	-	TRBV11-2	CASSQRILSSYNSPLHF	TGTGCCAGCAGCCAACGCATACTGAGCTCCTATAATTCACCCCTCCACTTT
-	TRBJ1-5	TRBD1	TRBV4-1	CASSQVAGGGGNQPQHF	TGCGCCAGCAGCCAAGTAGCAGGGGGAGGCGGCAATCAGCCCCAGCATTTT
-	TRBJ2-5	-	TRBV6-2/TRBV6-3	CVSGSHGAGMGEKYF	TGTGTCAGCGGGTCCCACGGGGCGGGGATGGGGGAGAAGTACTTC
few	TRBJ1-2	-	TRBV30	CAWSVFLEKGGYGYTF	TGTGCCTGGAGTGTATTCCTCGAGAAGGGCGGGTATGGCTACACCTTC
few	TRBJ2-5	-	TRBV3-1	CASSQIHQETQYF	TGTGCCAGCAGCCAAATACACCAAGAGACCCAGTACTTC
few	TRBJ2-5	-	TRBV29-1	CRAQKVKETQYF	TGCAGAGCCCAGAAGGTAAAAGAGACCCAGTACTTC
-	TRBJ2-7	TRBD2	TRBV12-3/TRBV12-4	CASSFEAGSYEQYF	TGTGCCAGCAGTTTCGAAGCGGGATCCTACGAGCAGTACTTC
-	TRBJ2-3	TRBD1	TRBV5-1	CASSPGTGGLGDTQYF	TGCGCCAGCAGCCCCGGGACAGGGGGCTTGGGAGATACGCAGTATTTT
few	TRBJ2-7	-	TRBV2	CASSKTAYEQYF	TGTGCCAGCAGTAAGACAGCTTACGAGCAGTACTTC
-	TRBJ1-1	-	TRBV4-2	CASSQGLSDTEAFF	TGTGCCAGCAGCCAAGGATTATCGGACACTGAAGCTTTCTTT
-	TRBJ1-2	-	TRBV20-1	CSAIFRTYGYTF	TGCAGTGCCATCTTCAGAACCTATGGCTACACCTTC
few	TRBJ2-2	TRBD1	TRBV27	CASSLWGTGAGELFF	TGTGCCAGCAGTTTATGGGGGACAGGGGCCGGGGAGCTGTTTTTT
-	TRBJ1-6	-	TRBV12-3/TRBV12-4	CASSFGLSYNSPLHF	TGTGCCAGCAGTTTCGGTCTCTCCTATAATTCACCCCTCCACTTT
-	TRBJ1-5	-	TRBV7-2	CASSLAPRESQPQHF	TGTGCCAGCAGCTTGGCCCCCAGGGAAAGTCAGCCCCAGCATTTT
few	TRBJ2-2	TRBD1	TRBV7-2	CASSLWTGRVGELFF	TGTGCCAGCAGCTTGTGGACAGGGCGAGTCGGGGAGCTGTTTTTT
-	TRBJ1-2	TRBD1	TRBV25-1	CASSETGGANYGYTF	TGTGCCAGCAGTGAGACAGGGGGAGCTAACTATGGCTACACCTTC
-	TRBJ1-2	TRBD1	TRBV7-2	CASSIGGGQGACGYTF	TGTGCCAGCAGCATAGGGGGGGGACAGGGGGCTTGTGGCTACACCTTC
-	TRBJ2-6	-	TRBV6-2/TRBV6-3	CASSSSVSGANVLTF	TGTGCCAGCAGTTCTTCAGTATCTGGGGCCAACGTCCTGACTTTC
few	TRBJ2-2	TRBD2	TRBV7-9	CASSFKLAGPNTGELFF	TGTGCCAGCAGCTTTAAATTAGCGGGCCCGAACACCGGGGAGCTGTTTTTT
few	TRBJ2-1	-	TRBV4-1	CASSQDRDTGRSYNEQFF	TGCGCCAGCAGCCAAGACCGGGACACAGGGCGCTCCTACAATGAGCAGTTCTTC
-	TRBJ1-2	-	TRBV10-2	CAYRSPSYGYTF	TGCGCCTACCGTTCGCCCTCCTATGGCTACACCTTC
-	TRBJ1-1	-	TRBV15	CATTRGHLMNTEAFF	TGTGCCACCACCCGGGGACACCTCATGAACACTGAAGCTTTCTTT